A single sample gave rise to the 16 T cell receptor beta chains below, sequenced in a study of blood T cells in healthy people across ages. The second PCR ran roughly 7 to 12 cycles with a sample-barcoded 5' primer and J-beta primers. TCRdb re-called the 5' RACE reads with MiXCR, one entry per CDR3 protein. The sample yields 850,000 or so distinct CDR3 sequences, under 30% seen once. The sequenced material came from blood. These receptors were obtained from a woman of 80 years or more in good health.

This rearrangement joins TRBV24-1 to TRBJ2-5; 8 nucleotides agree with TRBD2. The CDR3 runs 15 residues. V shed 2 bases and J 1 base; nucleotides not matched to a gene: 2. Germline values: CDR1 KGHDR, CDR2 SFDVKD. CDR3 coding DNA: TGTGCCACCAGTGATTCCAGCGGGGGCCAAGAGACCCAGTACTTC. This encodes CATSDSSGGQETQYF.

This clonotype was observed at least ten times. The chain uses TRBV7-9 and TRBJ2-1, with D hard to call. CDR1 is SEHNR and CDR2 is FQNEAQ in the germline V gene (reference sequence). CDR3 length: 14 residues. V lost 3 bases and J 7 bases, leaving 13 bases between the germline ends. The CDR3 DNA reads TGTGCCAGCAGCTTGTCTCTAGGGAAGAATGAGCAGTTCTTC. Translating gives CASSLSLGKNEQFF.

The chain employs TRBV18 and TRBJ2-7; D may be TRBD1 or TRBD2 (5 bases each). Trimming took 1 base from V and 7 from J, leaving 20 bases between them. The CDR3 sequence is 16 residues long. Germline values: CDR1 KGHSH, CDR2 LQKENI. The CDR3 coding sequence is TGTGCCAGCTCACCACTACGGGGCAGCTCCTACAATGAGCAGTACTTC. Residues: CASSPLRGSSYNEQYF. Supplemented by reference TRBV18 and TRBJ2-7, the full variable domain reads NAGVMQNPRHLVRRRGQEARLRCSPMKGHSHVYWYRQLPEEGLKFMVYLQKENIIDESGMPKERFSAEFPKEGPSILRIQQVVRGDSAAYFCASSPLRGSSYNEQYFGPGTRLTVT.

This clonotype was recorded at least ten times. The genes are TRBV20-1 and TRBJ2-5, with 7 bases aligning to TRBD1. V dropped 3 bases and J dropped 1; count of bases not matched to a gene: 8. CDR1 is DFQATT, CDR2 SNEGSKA, per germline (reference sequence). The CDR3 is 15 residues long. Here the CDR3 reads CSARAKGAFQETQYF. In DNA, the CDR3 is TGCAGTGCTAGGGCTAAGGGGGCCTTCCAAGAGACCCAGTACTTC.

This clonotype has at least ten counts. J is TRBJ2-7 and V is TRBV12-3 or TRBV12-4, with 7 positions matching TRBD1. The V segment lost 6 bases and the J segment 2 bases; nucleotides outside the gene matches: 7. The CDR3 length is 14 residues. The CDR3: CASSPGQSAYEQYF. The DNA of the CDR3 is TGTGCCAGCAGCCCGGGACAGTCTGCCTACGAGCAGTACTTC.

The J gene is TRBJ2-1, the V gene TRBV7-2; a weak D match, TRBD1 (7 bases). CDR1 and CDR2 from the germline V gene are SGHTA and FQGNSA. The CDR3 consists of 14 residues. The V end was cut by 8 bases, the J end by 5 bases, with 16 bases between. The CDR3 spells CASGNRGGHNEQFF. CDR3 coding DNA: TGTGCCAGCGGAAACAGGGGAGGACACAATGAGCAGTTCTTC.

The table lists this clonotype with many counts. A read error is possible here, since a much larger clone lies one base away. The chain carries TRBV18 and TRBJ2-7; TRBD2 matches 8 bases. The CDR3 loop spans 15 amino acids. V lost 6 bases and J lost 7; bases outside the gene matches: 14. The germline V gene has CDR1 KGHSH and CDR2 LQKENI. The CDR3 nucleotides are TGTGCCAGCTCGGTAACCCCGGGGGGGCCGGGTGAGCAGTACTTC. Translated: CASSVTPGGPGEQYF.

This clonotype was seen a few times. This clone may be a read error of a much larger clone one base away. The gene calls are TRBV29-1 and TRBJ2-3; the D is unclear. Germline V gives CDR1 SQVTM, CDR2 ANQGSEA. The CDR3 spans 11 residues. Trimming cost V 7 bases and J 2 bases, with 7 bases left between them. The CDR3 bases are TGCAGCGAGGGAACCACAGATACGCAGTATTTT. Its translation: CSEGTTDTQYF.

This clonotype was seen repeatedly, ten times or more. The chain has TRBV7-9 and TRBJ1-1; TRBD1 might be the D (6 bases). Germline V gene sequence: CDR1 SEHNR, CDR2 FQNEAQ (reference sequence). CDR3 length: 14 amino acids. V was cut by 5 bases and J by 0 bases, with 10 bases left in between. CDR3 region: CASSVQGVNTEAFF. The CDR3, as DNA: TGTGCCAGCAGCGTACAGGGCGTGAACACTGAAGCTTTCTTT.

This clonotype was seen repeatedly, ten times or more. The chain couples TRBV20-1 to TRBJ2-1; possibly TRBD2 for D (6 bases). V was clipped by 3 bases and J by 5 bases, with 11 bases between them. The CDR3 consists of 13 residues. The V gene's germline CDR1 is DFQATT and CDR2 SNEGSKA (reference sequence). The CDR3 spells CSASRGSNNEQFF. The DNA of the CDR3 is TGCAGTGCTAGTCGGGGGTCTAACAATGAGCAGTTCTTC.

The sample holds many counts of this clonotype. This chain links TRBV7-2 with TRBJ1-5; D uncertain. CDR1 SGHTA and CDR2 FQGNSA come from the germline V gene. V was shortened by 5 bases and J by 7 bases, with 12 bases between the two germline ends. This CDR3 has 13 residues. CDR3 in amino acids: CASSPNTGQPQHF. The CDR3 bases are TGTGCCAGCAGCCCTAACACCGGACAGCCCCAGCATTTT.

A single count supports this clonotype. A read error may explain this, as a much larger clone is one base away. The genes are TRBV7-2 and TRBJ1-1; D unclear. CDR3 size: 15 residues. Between the trimmed V and J ends, which lost 4 bases and 5 bases, there was a span of 17 bases. Germline V lookup: CDR1 SGHTA, CDR2 FQGNSA. The CDR3 protein is CASSSSGRGFTEAFF. The CDR3 DNA sequence: TGTGCCAGCAGCTCCAGTGGACGGGGATTTACTGAAGCTTTCTTT.

This CDR3 is CASSGRLLREGSNEQFF. As DNA, the CDR3 is TGTGCCAGCAGTGGGAGGTTACTAAGGGAGGGATCAAATGAGCAGTTCTTC. The rearrangement uses TRBV2 and TRBJ2-1; 7 bases are shared with TRBD2. Germline assignment: CDR1 SNHLY and CDR2 FYNNEI. CDR3 length equals 17 residues. V lost 4 bases to trimming and J lost 7 bases; unmatched junction nucleotides: 16.

Many counts were recorded for this clonotype. The chain recombines TRBV29-1 with TRBJ2-7; D may correspond to TRBD1 or TRBD2 (6 bases each). V was pared by 5 bases and J by 7 bases, with 12 bases between. CDR1 and CDR2 from the germline V gene are SQVTM and ANQGSEA. This CDR3 contains 11 residues. The CDR3 spells CSVSGAGEQYF. The CDR3 region has the DNA TGCAGCGTTTCGGGGGCAGGTGAGCAGTACTTC.

On this clonotype itself: This may be a read error, as it is one base from a much larger clone. The chain uses TRBV20-1 and TRBJ1-5; 7 bases are a match to TRBD1. This CDR3 has 15 amino acids. The germline gives CDR1 DFQATT, CDR2 SNEGSKA (reference sequence). The ends lost 0 bases at V and 7 bases at J; junction bases unmatched: 9. CDR3 in amino acids: CSAREDTGEIQPQHF. Here the CDR3 DNA reads TGCAGTGCTAGAGAGGATACAGGGGAAATCCAGCCCCAGCATTTT.

With regard to this clonotype: Sequence at one end of the junction differs from germline and may be a read error. The DNA for the CDR3 is TGCGCCAGCAGCTTGGCCGCAGAGGCTAAAAACATTCGGTACTTC. It yields the protein CASSLAAEAKNIRYF. The V gene is TRBV5-1, the J gene TRBJ2-4; D is uncertain. There are 15 residues in the CDR3. Germline V lookup: CDR1 SGHRS, CDR2 YFSETQ.